These 21 T cell receptor beta chains came from one sample sequenced in a study of naive and memory T cell subsets. The treatment: skin biopsy from PPD injection site in Mantoux-positive individual. TCR cDNA received a 3' ligated oligonucleotide that carried a UMI. The SP2 primer and nested alpha and beta constant region primers amplified ligated cDNA in four rounds. TCRdb used MiXCR to reprocess the UMI-ligation and nested PCR reads, holding one entry per CDR3 protein. Of tens of thousands of distinct CDR3 sequences in the sample, 5.5% to 7.5% are singletons; the top ten hold 2.5% to 3.5%. The material sequenced was skin, taken from a tuberculin skin test site. All receptors derive from an adult in good health.

The rearrangement uses TRBV6-2 or TRBV6-3 and TRBJ2-1; 10 nucleotides agree with TRBD2. V lost 6 bases to trimming and J lost 4 bases; unmatched junction nucleotides: 3. The germline V gene encodes CDR1 MNHEY and CDR2 SVGEGT. The CDR3 is 14 residues long. The CDR3 bases are TGTGCCAGCAGGACTAGCGGGCCATACAATGAGCAGTTCTTC. Amino acid sequence: CASRTSGPYNEQFF.

This clonotype has at least ten counts. The genes are TRBV6-1 and TRBJ1-1; no definite D call. There are 10 residues in the CDR3. Germline CDR1 reads MNHNS; CDR2 reads SASEGT. V was shortened by 6 bases and J by 8 bases, with 7 bases between the two germline ends. The CDR3 region has the DNA TGTGCCAGCAGATTCCCGGAAGCTTTCTTT. Translation: CASRFPEAFF.

V is TRBV5-1 and J is TRBJ2-7, with 9 nucleotides matching TRBD1. Germline V gene lookup returns CDR1 SGHRS and CDR2 YFSETQ. Trimming took 6 bases from V and 3 from J; bases not matched to a gene: 4. This CDR3 has 13 amino acids. The CDR3 DNA reads as TGCGCCAGCAATTGGGGACAGGGCTACGAGCAGTACTTC. Protein sequence: CASNWGQGYEQYF.

This clonotype has a count of ten or more. J is TRBJ2-1 and V is TRBV6-1, with no clear D. V lost 1 base to trimming and J lost 1 base, with 8 bases between them. Germline-derived CDR1 and CDR2 are MNHNS and SASEGT. This CDR3 has 15 residues. This CDR3 reads CASSEVSGSYNEQFF. The DNA for the CDR3 is TGTGCCAGCAGTGAAGTCAGTGGTTCCTACAATGAGCAGTTCTTC.

This clonotype was recorded a few times. This chain's CDR3 is CASSYSSTGGYDTEAFF. The DNA of the CDR3 is TGTGCCAGCAGTTACTCATCAACAGGGGGCTACGACACTGAAGCTTTCTTT. This rearrangement joins TRBV6-6 to TRBJ1-1; 9 bases line up with TRBD1. Looked up from germline, CDR1 is MNHNY and CDR2 is SVGAGI (reference sequence). The CDR3 is made up of 17 amino acids. V shed 0 bases and J 3 bases; nucleotides not matched to a gene: 8.

The chain uses TRBV5-1 and TRBJ2-7; D perhaps matches TRBD1 (6 bases). The CDR3 spans 16 residues. V gave up 2 bases and J gave up 3 bases, with 18 bases separating them. Germline CDR1 and CDR2: SGHRS and YFSETQ. The CDR3 DNA is TGCGCCAGCAGCTTATCCCTCGGCAGGGGCCTCTACGAGCAGTACTTC. This encodes CASSLSLGRGLYEQYF.

Many counts were recorded for this clonotype. The V and J genes are TRBV12-3 or TRBV12-4 and TRBJ2-1, with D hard to call. The CDR3 is 13 amino acids. Trimming shortened V by 3 bases and J by 9 bases, and 12 bases separated the two germline ends. CDR3 sequence (DNA): TGTGCCAGCAGTTTGTCCACCCCTAGTGAGCAGTTCTTC. This gives the protein CASSLSTPSEQFF.

This clonotype was seen at least ten times. The chain has TRBV24-1 and TRBJ2-1; 9 nucleotides align to TRBD2. V was clipped by 2 bases and J by 5 bases; unmatched bases: 3. The germline V gene has CDR1 KGHDR and CDR2 SFDVKD. CDR3 length equals 15 residues. Here the CDR3 reads CATSDSGGGDNEQFF. CDR3 in DNA: TGTGCCACCAGTGATTCTGGCGGGGGGGACAATGAGCAGTTCTTC.

This clonotype has a count of ten or more. The chain links TRBV3-1 to TRBJ1-2; D may be TRBD1 (5 bases). The germline V and J ends were trimmed by 4 bases and 4 bases, with 7 bases remaining between them. CDR1 LGHDT and CDR2 YNNKEL come from the germline V gene (reference sequence). CDR3 length equals 12 residues. The CDR3: CASSPDSYGYTF. CDR3 in DNA: TGTGCCAGCAGCCCCGACAGCTATGGCTACACCTTC.

This clonotype was detected many times. This chain links TRBV29-1 with TRBJ2-7; a weak D match, TRBD1 (6 bases). The V end lost 3 bases, the J end lost 3 bases, and 18 bases lay between the germline ends. The CDR3 is 15 amino acids. CDR1 is SQVTM and CDR2 is ANQGSEA in the germline V gene. This CDR3 reads CSVEATGTLNYEQYF. CDR3 in DNA: TGCAGCGTTGAGGCCACCGGGACACTAAACTACGAGCAGTACTTC.

In its sample, this clonotype was seen many times. The genes are TRBV6-1 and TRBJ2-4; 7 nucleotides align to TRBD1. Looked up from germline, CDR1 is MNHNS and CDR2 is SASEGT. The CDR3 extends over 15 amino acids. Unmatched junction bases numbered 7, after V lost 3 bases and J lost 5 bases. The CDR3 protein is CASSDPGQIQNIQYF. The CDR3 DNA follows: TGTGCCAGCAGTGATCCGGGACAGATTCAAAACATTCAGTACTTC.

Many counts were recorded for this clonotype. The V gene is TRBV12-3 or TRBV12-4, the J gene TRBJ2-4; D is perhaps TRBD2 (6 bases). CDR3 length: 13 amino acids. Trimming shortened V by 3 bases and J by 9 bases, and 12 bases separated the two germline ends. CDR3 bases: TGTGCCAGCAGTTTTTCTGGGGAGGCCATTCAGTACTTC. This encodes CASSFSGEAIQYF.

This chain connects TRBV5-4 to TRBJ2-3; D call uncertain. CDR3 length: 12 residues. Per the germline V gene, CDR1 is SGHNT and CDR2 is YYREEE (reference sequence). Trimming took off 1 base at V and 6 bases at J, with 6 bases between the two ends. The CDR3 region has the DNA TGTGCCAGCAGCTTGCGAAGGGATACGCAGTATTTT. It codes for CASSLRRDTQYF.

The rearrangement joins TRBV7-9 to TRBJ2-1; possibly TRBD2 for D (5 bases). With 5 bases removed from V and 7 bases from J, the gap between germline ends came to 18 bases. In germline, CDR1 is SEHNR, CDR2 FQNEAQ (reference sequence). CDR3 length: 15 residues. CDR3 amino acids: CASSPTSGGSNEQFF. The CDR3 DNA reads TGTGCCAGCAGCCCGACATCGGGCGGGTCGAATGAGCAGTTCTTC.

This clonotype came up many times. The chain uses TRBV27 and TRBJ1-1; TRBD1 aligns across 8 bases. The CDR3 totals 14 residues. V was clipped by 6 bases and J by 2 bases; unmatched bases: 5. Germline V CDR1 and CDR2: MNHEY, SMNVEV (reference sequence). This chain's CDR3 is CASRNRGTNTEAFF. CDR3 DNA sequence: TGTGCCAGCAGAAACAGGGGGACAAACACTGAAGCTTTCTTT.

This clonotype has just a few counts. The gene calls are TRBV5-1 and TRBJ1-3; 8 bases are a match to TRBD1. Unmatched junction bases numbered 6, after V lost 4 bases and J lost 0 bases. This CDR3 is built from 16 residues. Germline values: CDR1 SGHRS, CDR2 YFSETQ. CDR3 nucleotide sequence: TGCGCCAGCAGCAAACGACAGGGGAACTCTGGAAACACCATATATTTT. Protein: CASSKRQGNSGNTIYF.

This clonotype is medium-sized (0.01 to 0.1%). This chain uses TRBV6-5 with TRBJ1-1, with TRBD1 as a possible D gene (5 bases). The CDR3 runs to 12 residues. CDR1 is MNHEY, CDR2 SVGAGI, per germline. Trimming pared 6 bases from V and 6 bases from J, leaving 11 bases between. This CDR3 reads CASRGVGAEAFF. The DNA for the CDR3 is TGTGCCAGCAGAGGTGTGGGGGCTGAAGCTTTCTTT.

DNA for the CDR3: TGTGCCAGCAGCCAAGGACCAGCTGGCTACACCTTC. It encodes CASSQGPAGYTF. The chain carries TRBV12-3 or TRBV12-4 and TRBJ1-2; D is undetermined. The CDR3 has 12 residues. V gave up 6 bases and J gave up 7 bases, with 12 bases separating them.

At least ten counts were recorded for this clonotype. The chain carries TRBV7-9 and TRBJ1-4; D is unclear. Trimming removed 5 bases from V and 1 base from J, with 11 bases in between. Germline assignment: CDR1 SEHNR and CDR2 FQNEAQ (reference sequence). The CDR3 is 15 residues long. The CDR3: CASSTSPRTNEKLFF. The CDR3 coding sequence is TGTGCCAGCAGCACGTCGCCCAGAACTAATGAAAAACTGTTTTTT. Based on the CDR3 plus reference TRBV7-9 and TRBJ1-4, the full variable domain is DTGVSQNPRHKITKRGQNVTFRCDPISEHNRLYWYRQTLGQGPEFLTYFQNEAQLEKSRLLSDRFSAERPKGSFSTLEIQRTEQGDSAMYLCASSTSPRTNEKLFFGSGTQLSVL.

This clonotype was seen only a few times. The chain joins TRBV19 to TRBJ1-5; no clear D gene. The CDR3 spans 15 residues. The germline V and J ends were trimmed by 5 bases and 0 bases, with 11 bases remaining between them. The germline V gene encodes CDR1 LNHDA and CDR2 SQIVND (reference sequence). CDR3 amino acids: CASSAYQDSNQPQHF. DNA of the CDR3: TGTGCCAGTAGTGCCTACCAGGATAGCAATCAGCCCCAGCATTTT.

There are many counts of this clonotype. The chain uses TRBV6-2 or TRBV6-3 and TRBJ2-1, with D uncertain. The ends were cut back, 0 bases at V and 6 bases at J, with 6 bases in the middle. The germline V gene encodes CDR1 MNHEY and CDR2 SVGEGT. This CDR3 spans 13 amino acids. CDR3 amino acids: CASSYSAGNEQFF. CDR3 bases: TGTGCCAGCAGTTACTCGGCCGGCAATGAGCAGTTCTTC.